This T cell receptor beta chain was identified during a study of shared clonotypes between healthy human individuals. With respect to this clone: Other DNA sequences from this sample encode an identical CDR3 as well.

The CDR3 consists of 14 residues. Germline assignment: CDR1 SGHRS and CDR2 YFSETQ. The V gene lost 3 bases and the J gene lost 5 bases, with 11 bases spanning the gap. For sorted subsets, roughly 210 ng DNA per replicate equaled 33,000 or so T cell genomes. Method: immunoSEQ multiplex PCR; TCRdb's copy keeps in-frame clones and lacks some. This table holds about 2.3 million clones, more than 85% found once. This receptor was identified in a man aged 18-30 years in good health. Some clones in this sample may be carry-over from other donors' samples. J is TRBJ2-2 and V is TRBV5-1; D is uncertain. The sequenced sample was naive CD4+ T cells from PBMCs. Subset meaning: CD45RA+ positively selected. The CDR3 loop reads CASSSAGNTGELFF. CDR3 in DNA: TGCGCCAGCAGCTCCGCAGGAAATACCGGGGAGCTGTTTTTT.